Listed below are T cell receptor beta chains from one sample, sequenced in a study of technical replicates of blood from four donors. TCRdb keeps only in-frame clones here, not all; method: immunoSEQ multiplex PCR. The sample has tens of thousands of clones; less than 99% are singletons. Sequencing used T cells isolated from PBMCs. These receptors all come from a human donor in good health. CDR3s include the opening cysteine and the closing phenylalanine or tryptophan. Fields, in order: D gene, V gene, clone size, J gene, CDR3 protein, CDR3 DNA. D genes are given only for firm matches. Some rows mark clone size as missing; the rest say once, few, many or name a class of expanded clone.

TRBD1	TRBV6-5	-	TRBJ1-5	CASSYGKTGGQPQHF	TGTGCCAGCAGTTACGGGAAGACAGGGGGACAGCCCCAGCATTTT
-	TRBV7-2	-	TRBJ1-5	CASSLVGARQPQHF	TGTGCCAGCAGCTTAGTCGGAGCGCGGCAGCCCCAGCATTTT
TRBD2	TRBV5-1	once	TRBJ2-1	CASSLLTSGSGTEQFF	TGCGCCAGCAGCTTACTGACTAGCGGGAGCGGGACCGAGCAGTTCTTC
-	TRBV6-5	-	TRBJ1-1	CASRGPEAFF	TGTGCCAGCAGGGGGCCTGAAGCTTTCTTT
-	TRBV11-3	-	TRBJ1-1	CASSFMNTEAFF	TGTGCCAGCAGCTTCATGAACACTGAAGCTTTCTTT
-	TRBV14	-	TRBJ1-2	CASSQAYYYGYTF	TGTGCCAGCAGCCAAGCGTACTACTATGGCTACACCTTC
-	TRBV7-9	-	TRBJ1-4	CASSLASASNEKLFF	TGTGCCAGCAGCTTAGCCAGTGCCTCTAATGAAAAACTGTTTTTT
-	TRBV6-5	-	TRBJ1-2	CASSYGGSYYGYTF	TGTGCCAGCAGTTACGGAGGGAGCTACTATGGCTACACCTTC
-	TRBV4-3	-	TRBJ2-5	CASSQVFTEQETQYF	TGCGCCAGCAGCCAAGTGTTTACGGAGCAAGAGACCCAGTACTTC
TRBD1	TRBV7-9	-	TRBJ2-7	CASSRYLGTGEGEQYF	TGTGCCAGCAGCCGCTACCTGGGGACAGGGGAGGGGGAGCAGTACTTC
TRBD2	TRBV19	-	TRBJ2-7	CASSSSRLAGANEQYF	TGTGCCAGTAGTTCCTCTCGGCTAGCGGGAGCAAACGAGCAGTACTTC
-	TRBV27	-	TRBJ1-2	CASSLSVGNGYTF	TGTGCCAGCAGCCTTTCCGTGGGCAATGGCTACACCTTC
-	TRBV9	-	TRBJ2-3	CASSVAVGAFTDTQYF	TGTGCCAGCAGCGTAGCCGTGGGAGCTTTCACAGATACGCAGTATTTT
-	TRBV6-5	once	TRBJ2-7	CASSRIGIYSYEQYF	TGTGCCAGCAGTCGAATCGGGATCTACTCCTACGAGCAGTACTTC
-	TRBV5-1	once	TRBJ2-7	CASSLAIQGTYEQYF	TGCGCCAGCAGCTTGGCCATCCAGGGTACCTACGAGCAGTACTTC
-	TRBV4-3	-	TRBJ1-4	CASSQDGIGALTNEKLFF	TGCGCCAGCAGCCAAGATGGAATAGGGGCCCTCACTAATGAAAAACTGTTTTTT
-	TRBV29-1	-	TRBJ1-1	CSVWGLTSMPENTEAFF	TGCAGCGTTTGGGGCCTAACGTCGATGCCGGAGAACACTGAAGCTTTCTTT
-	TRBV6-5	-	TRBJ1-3	CASSYSRGGNTIYF	TGTGCCAGCAGTTACTCGCGGGGTGGAAACACCATATATTTT
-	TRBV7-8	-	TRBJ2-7	CASRDGVRRSSYEQYF	TGTGCCAGCAGAGACGGGGTTCGTAGGAGCTCCTACGAGCAGTACTTC
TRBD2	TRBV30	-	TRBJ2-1	CAWSSGNYNEQFF	TGTGCCTGGAGTAGCGGGAACTACAATGAGCAGTTCTTC